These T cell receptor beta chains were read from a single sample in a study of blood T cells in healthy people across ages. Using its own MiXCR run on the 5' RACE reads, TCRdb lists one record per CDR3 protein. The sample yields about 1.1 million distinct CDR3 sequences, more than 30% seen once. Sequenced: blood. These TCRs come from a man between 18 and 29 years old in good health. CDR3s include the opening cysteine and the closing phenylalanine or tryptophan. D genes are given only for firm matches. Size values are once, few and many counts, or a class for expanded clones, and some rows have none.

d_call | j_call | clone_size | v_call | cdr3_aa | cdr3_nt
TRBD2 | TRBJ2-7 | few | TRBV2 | CASSVPTSGGATYNEQYF | TGTGCCAGCAGCGTACCAACTAGCGGGGGGGCAACCTACAATGAGCAGTACTTC
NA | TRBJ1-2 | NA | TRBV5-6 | CASTKNRERNGYTF | TGTGCCAGCACCAAAAACAGGGAAAGGAATGGCTACACCTTC
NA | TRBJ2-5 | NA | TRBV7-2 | CASSLVDSGGRTQYF | TGTGCCAGCAGCTTAGTTGATAGCGGCGGGCGGACCCAGTACTTC
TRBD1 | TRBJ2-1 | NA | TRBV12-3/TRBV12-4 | CASSRSGGSSYNEQFF | TGTGCCAGCAGTCGCTCAGGGGGCAGCTCCTACAATGAGCAGTTCTTC
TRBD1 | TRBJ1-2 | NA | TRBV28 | CASSSPTGGYYGYTF | TGTGCCAGCAGTTCTCCTACAGGGGGTTACTATGGCTACACCTTC
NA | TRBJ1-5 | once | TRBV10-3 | CAISEFGQPQHF | TGTGCCATCTCGGAATTCGGACAGCCCCAGCATTTT
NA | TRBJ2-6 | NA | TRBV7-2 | CASSLARHVGSGANVLTF | TGTGCCAGCAGCTTAGCACGGCACGTAGGCTCTGGGGCCAACGTCCTGACTTTC
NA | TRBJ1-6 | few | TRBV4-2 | CASSQDLALSALHF | TGTGCCAGCAGCCAAGATTTAGCCCTTTCAGCCCTCCACTTT
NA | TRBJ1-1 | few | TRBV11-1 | CASSHFGGYPEAFF | TGTGCCAGCAGCCACTTCGGGGGCTACCCTGAAGCTTTCTTT
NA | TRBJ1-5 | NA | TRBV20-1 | CSTKARGGVRTDTQHF | TGCAGTACTAAGGCCCGGGGCGGGGTTAGGACAGATACGCAGCATTTT
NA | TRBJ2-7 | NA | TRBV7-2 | CASSRTSFYEQYF | TGTGCCAGCAGCCGGACATCCTTCTACGAGCAGTACTTC
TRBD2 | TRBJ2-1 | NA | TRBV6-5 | CASSYSDGGAIFYEQFF | TGTGCCAGCAGTTACTCAGACGGGGGGGCGATTTTCTATGAGCAGTTCTTC
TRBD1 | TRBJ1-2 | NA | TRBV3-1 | CASAPGQNYGYTF | TGTGCCAGCGCTCCGGGACAGAACTATGGCTACACCTTC
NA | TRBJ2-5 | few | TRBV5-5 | CASSSTWTSETQYF | TGTGCCAGCAGCTCCACCTGGACCTCAGAGACCCAGTACTTC
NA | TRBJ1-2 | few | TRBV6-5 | CASSYSAVVYGYTF | TGTGCCAGCAGTTACTCGGCAGTTGTCTATGGCTACACCTTC
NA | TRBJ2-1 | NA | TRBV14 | CASSLKGMGSYNEQFF | TGTGCCAGCAGCCTTAAGGGTATGGGCTCCTACAATGAGCAGTTCTTC
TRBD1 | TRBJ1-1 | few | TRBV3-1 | CASRGQGVNTEAFF | TGTGCCAGCAGGGGACAGGGGGTGAACACTGAAGCTTTCTTT
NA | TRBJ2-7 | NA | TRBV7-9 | CASSALGTLSYEQYF | TGTGCCAGCAGCGCTCTCGGGACGCTATCCTACGAGCAGTACTTC
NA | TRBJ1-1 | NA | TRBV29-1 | CSGVPGANTEAFF | TGCAGCGGCGTGCCTGGGGCTAACACTGAAGCTTTCTTT
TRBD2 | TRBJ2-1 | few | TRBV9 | CASSVGGGGDEQFF | TGTGCCAGCAGCGTCGGCGGGGGGGGTGATGAGCAGTTCTTC
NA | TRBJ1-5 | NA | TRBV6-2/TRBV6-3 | CASGPPGKINQPQHF | TGTGCCAGCGGGCCACCGGGGAAGATCAATCAGCCCCAGCATTTT
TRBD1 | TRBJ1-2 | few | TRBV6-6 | CASSPTGGQGADGYTF | TGTGCCAGCAGTCCAACAGGAGGACAGGGCGCGGATGGCTACACCTTC
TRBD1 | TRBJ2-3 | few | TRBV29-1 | CSVEPGGTGTDTQYF | TGCAGCGTTGAACCAGGGGGGACAGGGACAGATACGCAGTATTTT
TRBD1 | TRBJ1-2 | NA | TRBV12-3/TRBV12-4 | CASSPSTGGQGYGYTF | TGTGCCAGCAGTCCCTCGACAGGGGGCCAGGGCTATGGCTACACCTTC
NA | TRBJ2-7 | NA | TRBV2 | CASSERAPYEQYF | TGTGCCAGCAGTGAGAGAGCCCCCTACGAGCAGTACTTC
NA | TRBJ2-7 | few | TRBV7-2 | CASSLANPGPTTPYEQYF | TGTGCCAGCAGCTTAGCGAACCCAGGTCCCACCACCCCATACGAGCAGTACTTC
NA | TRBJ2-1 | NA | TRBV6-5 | CASRHQGGEQFF | TGTGCCAGCAGACACCAGGGGGGTGAGCAGTTCTTC
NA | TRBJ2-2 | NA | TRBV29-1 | CSRAFSNTGELFF | TGCAGCAGGGCCTTTTCAAACACCGGGGAGCTGTTTTTT